The T cell receptor (beta chain) described here comes from a study of neurological immune-mediated disorders. TCRdb reprocessed the 5' RACE reads via MiXCR and lists one record per CDR3 protein. Of 35,000 or so distinct CDR3 sequences in the sample, 10% were seen once. Trimming took 4 bases from V and 9 from J, leaving 10 bases between them. This CDR3 is built from 11 residues. The germline V gene has CDR1 DFQATT and CDR2 SNEGSKA (reference sequence). This clonotype was counted ten times or more. The sample consisted of PBMCs. This TCR was sampled from a woman aged 25 to 39 with HTLV-1-associated myelopathy (HAM/TSP). This sequence joins TRBV20-1 and TRBJ2-1, with unresolved D. CDR3 in amino acids: CSATGPSEQFF. Here the CDR3 DNA reads TGCAGTGCTACGGGCCCGAGTGAGCAGTTCTTC.